This TCR beta chain was recovered during a study of OX40 agonist ivuxolimab in advanced cancers. Study-level information: People in dose escalation had one of these cancers: hepatocellular carcinoma, melanoma, renal cell or head and neck cancer.

The V and J ends lost 4 bases and 7 bases respectively, with 11 bases between them. CDR3 length equals 14 residues. Germline values: CDR1 LGHNA, CDR2 YSLEER. Here immunoSEQ multiplex PCR was the method, and the copy in TCRdb shows in-frame clones only, minus some. The sample records over 70,000 clones, about 73% being singletons. This clonotype was obtained from an adult with an advanced solid tumor such as melanoma, head and neck, liver or kidney cancer. The chain recombines TRBV4-3 with TRBJ1-6, with a possible D match to TRBD1 (5 bases). The sequenced sample was CD4+ or CD8+ T cells sorted from blood, obtained in a trial of the OX40 agonist ivuxolimab. CDR3 nucleotides: TGCGCCAGCAGCCTTATCCAGGGAAATTCACCCCTCCACTTT. It yields the protein CASSLIQGNSPLHF.